Following are 24 T cell receptor beta chains from one sample sequenced in a study of blood T cells in healthy people across ages. Combining a sample-barcoded 5' primer with a J-beta primer mix, a second PCR ran for about 6 to 11 cycles. TCRdb redid the calling of the 5' RACE reads with MiXCR, one entry per CDR3 protein. This sample yields roughly 1.5 million distinct CDR3 sequences, of which less than 45% are seen a single time; 4% belongs to the top ten. Sequenced material: blood. Receptor source: a woman aged 18-30 years in good health.

Comment on this clonotype: One end of the junction does not line up with germline, which may come from a read error. This rearrangement joins TRBV7-2 to TRBJ2-3; D is uncertain. This CDR3 region has 12 residues. Germline CDR1 and CDR2: SGHTA and FQGNSA. The CDR3, as DNA: TGTGCCAGCAGCCCTGCGGCCGATACGCGGTATTTT. Amino acids: CASSPAADTRYF.

This clonotype has a handful of counts. The rearrangement links TRBV12-3 or TRBV12-4 to TRBJ2-6; 7 bases map to TRBD1. The CDR3 has 14 amino acids. The junction had 1 base not matched to a gene; V was cut back by 5 bases and J by 3 bases. CDR3 sequence (DNA): TGTGCCAGCAGTCACAGGGGTGGGGCCAACGTCCTGACTTTC. This sequence encodes CASSHRGGANVLTF.

This chain uses TRBV12-3 or TRBV12-4 with TRBJ2-7; 9 bases agree with TRBD2. Losses at the gene ends were 3 bases for V and 3 bases for J; bases not matched to a gene: 9. The CDR3 runs 16 residues. In DNA form, the CDR3 reads TGTGCCAGCAGTTTCGTCACAGCGGGAGGTAGCTACGAGCAGTACTTC. Translating gives CASSFVTAGGSYEQYF.

J is TRBJ2-7 and V is TRBV7-2, with 7 bases fitting TRBD1. V dropped 3 bases and J dropped 3; count of bases not matched to a gene: 11. This CDR3 is built from 16 residues. Germline values: CDR1 SGHTA, CDR2 FQGNSA. CDR3 amino acids: CASSFFGGQANYEQYF. The DNA for the CDR3 is TGTGCCAGCAGCTTTTTTGGTGGACAGGCAAACTACGAGCAGTACTTC.

This rearrangement joins TRBV18 to TRBJ2-3; tentatively, D is TRBD2 (5 bases). The germline V gene encodes CDR1 KGHSH and CDR2 LQKENI. CDR3 length: 16 amino acids. The V end was cut by 3 bases, the J end by 5 bases, with 18 bases between. DNA for the CDR3: TGTGCCAGCTCACCGGCCCGGCCACCGGACTTAGATACGCAGTATTTT. Encoded protein: CASSPARPPDLDTQYF.

The table lists this clonotype with a few counts. The chain carries TRBV28 and TRBJ2-1; D is unclear. The CDR3 sequence is 14 residues long. Germline V gene sequence: CDR1 MDHEN, CDR2 SYDVKM. V shed 6 bases and J shed 0 bases, with 9 bases lying between them. The CDR3 is CASRGTNSYNEQFF. DNA of the CDR3: TGTGCCAGCAGGGGCACTAACTCCTACAATGAGCAGTTCTTC.

The gene calls are TRBV10-3 and TRBJ1-2, with D uncertain. Trimming stripped 0 bases from V and 8 bases from J, with 10 bases between. The CDR3 extends over 13 amino acids. Germline CDR1 ENHRY, CDR2 SYGVKD. CDR3 sequence reads: CAISESNLRGYTF. The CDR3 DNA follows: TGTGCCATCAGTGAGTCTAATCTCCGGGGCTACACCTTC.

This sequence joins TRBV6-2 or TRBV6-3 and TRBJ2-1; D possibly corresponds to TRBD2 (5 bases). CDR1 and CDR2 from the germline V gene are MNHEY and SVGEGT. This CDR3 has 15 amino acids. The V and J ends lost 7 bases and 4 bases respectively, with 17 bases between them. CDR3: CASISSLGVYNEQFF. The CDR3 region has the DNA TGTGCCAGCATCTCTAGCCTGGGCGTTTACAATGAGCAGTTCTTC.

The chain has TRBV9 and TRBJ1-2; D unresolved. V lost 0 bases, J lost 4 bases, and 16 bases lay in between. The CDR3 contains 16 residues. CDR1 SGDLS and CDR2 YYNGEE come from the germline V gene. The CDR3 nucleotides read TGTGCCAGCAGCGTAGACGAGGGCGGTGGGTTCTATGGCTACACCTTC. Translation gives CASSVDEGGGFYGYTF.

This clonotype turned up a few times. Here the CDR3 DNA reads TGTGCCAGCAGTTACACGGAACCCTACGAGCAGTACTTC. This codes for CASSYTEPYEQYF. The chain has TRBV6-6 and TRBJ2-7; D is unresolved. Looked up from germline, CDR1 is MNHNY and CDR2 is SVGAGI (reference sequence). The CDR3 runs to 13 residues. The V and J ends lost 2 bases and 2 bases respectively, with 7 bases between them.

Concerning this clonotype: Its ends do not fully match the called genes, so a read error is possible. The chain couples TRBV5-1 to TRBJ2-1; D ambiguous. This CDR3 comprises 15 residues. Looked up from germline, CDR1 is SGHRS and CDR2 is YFSETQ. The CDR3 sequence is CASSLSPTNYNEPFF. The CDR3 bases are TGCGCCAGCAGCTTGTCCCCAACTAACTACAATGAGCCGTTCTTC.

In its sample, this clonotype was seen many times. V usage is TRBV29-1 and J usage is TRBJ2-7; a possible D gene is TRBD2 (5 bases). The CDR3 runs 12 residues. The V and J ends lost 4 bases and 5 bases respectively, with 12 bases between them. The germline gives CDR1 SQVTM, CDR2 ANQGSEA. In DNA form, the CDR3 reads TGCAGCGTTGGAGGGCGCGTAAACGAGCAGTACTTC. This sequence encodes CSVGGRVNEQYF.

The sample holds one count of this clonotype. The rearrangement joins TRBV6-5 to TRBJ2-1; the D call may be TRBD1 or TRBD2 (6 bases each). From germline, CDR1 is MNHEY and CDR2 SVGAGI. Trimming pared 6 bases from V and 10 bases from J, leaving 13 bases between. This CDR3 is 12 amino acids long. As DNA, the CDR3 is TGTGCCAGCAGCCGAGACGGGGGCGAGCAGTTCTTC. Amino acid sequence: CASSRDGGEQFF.

The gene calls are TRBV11-2 and TRBJ1-2; D might be TRBD1 (5 bases). This CDR3 is 17 amino acids long. The V gene lost 0 bases and the J gene lost 8 bases, with 22 bases spanning the gap. Germline V lookup: CDR1 SGHAT, CDR2 FQNNGV. For the CDR3, the DNA is TGTGCCAGCAGCTTAGATTTGGGACCTCGCCCAACTGGCGGCTACACCTTC. Translated: CASSLDLGPRPTGGYTF.

A few counts support this clonotype. The V gene is TRBV20-1, the J gene TRBJ2-3; weak D call: TRBD2 (6 bases). CDR3 length: 14 residues. The germline gives CDR1 DFQATT, CDR2 SNEGSKA (reference sequence). Trimming shortened V by 3 bases and J by 4 bases, and 14 bases separated the two germline ends. DNA of the CDR3: TGCAGTGCTAGGGGGACTGATTACCCAGATACGCAGTATTTT. As protein: CSARGTDYPDTQYF.

The chain links TRBV7-9 to TRBJ2-5; D remains unclear. With 6 bases removed from V and 7 bases from J, the gap between germline ends came to 18 bases. CDR3 length: 14 residues. Per germline, CDR1 SEHNR and CDR2 FQNEAQ (reference sequence). This CDR3 is CASSSNVGLGTQYF. The CDR3 nucleotides read TGTGCCAGCAGTTCTAATGTGGGGTTGGGGACCCAGTACTTC.

The chain carries TRBV7-2 and TRBJ2-7, with D unresolved. The V end lost 0 bases, the J end lost 0 bases, and 6 bases lay between the germline ends. Germline V gene sequence: CDR1 SGHTA, CDR2 FQGNSA. The CDR3 runs to 14 residues. In nucleotides, the CDR3 is TGTGCCAGCAGCTTAGCACGGCCCTCCTACGAGCAGTACTTC. Encoded protein: CASSLARPSYEQYF.

The V and J genes are TRBV20-1 and TRBJ1-2, with TRBD1 as a possible D gene (5 bases). CDR1 and CDR2 from the germline V gene are DFQATT and SNEGSKA (reference sequence). V was trimmed by 0 bases and J by 4 bases, leaving 12 bases between them. The CDR3 sequence is 14 residues long. The CDR3 DNA reads TGCAGTGCTAGAGATCGATCGGGGGTCTATGGCTACACCTTC. This codes for CSARDRSGVYGYTF.

The chain carries TRBV7-2 and TRBJ1-1; D gene unclear. The CDR3 extends over 16 amino acids. Germline V CDR1 and CDR2: SGHTA, FQGNSA. The V gene lost 5 bases and the J gene lost 5 bases, with 21 bases spanning the gap. CDR3 nucleotides: TGTGCCAGCAGCCCCCTCCCGGCGCTCGCGGGGACTGAAGCTTTCTTT. It translates to CASSPLPALAGTEAFF.

The chain is built from TRBV12-5 and TRBJ1-3, with D tentatively TRBD1 (5 bases). Trimming shortened V by 2 bases and J by 10 bases, and 9 bases separated the two germline ends. This CDR3 has 12 amino acids. Germline lookup yields CDR1 LGHNT and CDR2 FRNRAP. DNA of the CDR3: TGTGCTAGTGGTTTGTCCTCAGGGACCATATATTTT. Translation gives CASGLSSGTIYF.

This chain links TRBV27 with TRBJ1-2, with D perhaps TRBD1 (6 bases). The CDR3 consists of 13 residues. The ends were cut back, 6 bases at V and 8 bases at J, with 16 bases in the middle. Germline V gives CDR1 MNHEY, CDR2 SMNVEV (reference sequence). The CDR3 DNA is TGTGCCAGCAGAGTGACAGGCGCGAAGGGCTACACCTTC. Its translation: CASRVTGAKGYTF.

The V and J genes are TRBV5-1 and TRBJ2-1; D is undetermined. The CDR3 spans 13 residues. Germline CDR1 and CDR2: SGHRS and YFSETQ. Trimming cost V 4 bases and J 5 bases, with 10 bases left between them. The CDR3 coding sequence is TGCGCCAGCAGCCAGGCCGAGAACAATGAGCAGTTCTTC. Amino acids: CASSQAENNEQFF.

This clonotype was seen more than once but under ten times. The chain employs TRBV4-1 and TRBJ2-3; D may be TRBD1 (6 bases). This CDR3 is 15 amino acids long. V was shortened by 1 base and J by 5 bases, with 13 bases between the two germline ends. CDR1 MGHRA and CDR2 YSYEKL come from the germline V gene. As DNA, the CDR3 is TGCGCCAGCAGCCAAGGGAACAGGGCGCAAGATACGCAGTATTTT. Its translation is CASSQGNRAQDTQYF.

The gene calls are TRBV20-1 and TRBJ2-2; 8 bases agree with TRBD2. Losses at the gene ends were 3 bases for V and 5 bases for J; bases not matched to a gene: 11. CDR1 is DFQATT and CDR2 is SNEGSKA in the germline V gene (reference sequence). The CDR3 runs 16 residues. The CDR3 coding sequence is TGCAGTGCTAGTTCAAGCGGGGGCTTCAGGACCGGGGAGCTGTTTTTT. Protein sequence: CSASSSGGFRTGELFF.